This TCR beta chain was observed in a study of T cell changes during pregnancy in multiple sclerosis. Repertoires were generated with immunoSEQ multiplex PCR, while TCRdb's copy carries only in-frame clones and drops some. The sample lists some 40,000 clones, roughly 90% seen once, with about 0.57% in the top ten. This CDR3 has 16 residues. Germline-derived CDR1 and CDR2 are SGHTA and FQGTGA. Unmatched junction bases numbered 10, after V lost 0 bases and J lost 6 bases. The V and J genes are TRBV7-3 and TRBJ1-2, with 7 bases aligning to TRBD1. The source material was CD4+ T cells from peripheral blood mononuclear cells, sampled before pregnancy. This clonotype was sampled from a female donor with multiple sclerosis, enrolled in a pregnancy study. The CDR3 loop reads CASSLTGDSTGHGYTF. Written as DNA, the CDR3 is TGTGCCAGCAGCTTAACTGGGGACAGCACGGGGCATGGCTACACCTTC.